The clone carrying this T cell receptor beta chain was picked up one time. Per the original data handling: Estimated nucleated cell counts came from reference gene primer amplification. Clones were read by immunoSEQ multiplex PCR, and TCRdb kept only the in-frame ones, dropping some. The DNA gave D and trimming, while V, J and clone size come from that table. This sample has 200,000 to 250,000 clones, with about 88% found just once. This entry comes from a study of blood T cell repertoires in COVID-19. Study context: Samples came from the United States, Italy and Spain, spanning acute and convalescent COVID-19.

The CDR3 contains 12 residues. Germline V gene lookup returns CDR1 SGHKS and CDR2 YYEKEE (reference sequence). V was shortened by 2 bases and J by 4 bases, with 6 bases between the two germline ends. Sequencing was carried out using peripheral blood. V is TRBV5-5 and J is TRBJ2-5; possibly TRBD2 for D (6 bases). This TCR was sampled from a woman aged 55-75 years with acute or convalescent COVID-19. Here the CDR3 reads CASSFGGETQYF. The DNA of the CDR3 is TGTGCCAGCAGCTTCGGGGGAGAGACCCAGTACTTC.